The entry below gives a single TCR beta chain sequence along with its context. The record originates from a study of blood T cell repertoires in COVID-19. Sequenced by immunoSEQ multiplex PCR; TCRdb stores in-frame clones only, minus some. The table has about 200,000 clones, more than 85% seen once; the top ten hold 3%. This CDR3 has 15 residues. The germline gives CDR1 SGDLS, CDR2 YYNGEE. Trimming left V 2 bases short and J 1 base short, with 13 bases between. Sequencing was carried out using peripheral blood. The clonotype was recovered from a man aged 60 to 69 with acute or convalescent COVID-19. The chain links TRBV9 to TRBJ2-7, with D maybe TRBD2 (5 bases). CDR3 residues: CASSVRPDWSYEQYF. In DNA form, the CDR3 reads TGTGCCAGCAGCGTCCGTCCGGACTGGTCCTACGAGCAGTACTTC.